The 22 T cell receptor beta chains below were found in one sample sequenced in a study of T cells in Graves' hyperthyroidism and ophthalmopathy. Amplified regions were TCR beta CDR3 sequences from RNA transcripts. Using the HTBI primer set, a first-round RT-PCR was run on the TCR CDR3. TCRdb re-analysed the multiplex PCR reads in MiXCR, keeping a single row per CDR3 protein. The top ten clones hold 15% to 20% of a sample with 500,000 or so distinct CDR3 sequences, approximately 17% of them seen once. The material sequenced was blood. The receptors were sampled from a woman under 30 with Graves' ophthalmopathy.

The chain links TRBV5-8 to TRBJ1-3; D gene unclear. Between the trimmed V and J ends, which lost 0 bases and 4 bases, there was a span of 14 bases. CDR1 and CDR2 (germline): SGHTS, YDEGEE. The CDR3 is 16 amino acids. Here the CDR3 DNA reads TGTGCCAGCAGCTTGGCCGGTCGATCGGCCGGAAACACCATATATTTT. It translates to CASSLAGRSAGNTIYF.

This clonotype was seen a handful of times. This chain connects TRBV29-1 to TRBJ2-7; D may be TRBD2 (6 bases). V lost 5 bases and J lost 0, with 23 bases in between. The CDR3 has 17 residues. CDR1 and CDR2 (germline): SQVTM, ANQGSEA. This CDR3 is CSVTSSGTGGLSYEQYF. In DNA, the CDR3 is TGCAGCGTTACCTCATCCGGGACTGGAGGACTCTCCTACGAGCAGTACTTC.

With respect to this clonotype: A much larger clonotype is one base distant, so this may be a read error. The genes are TRBV7-8 and TRBJ1-1; possibly TRBD1 for D (6 bases). The CDR3 length is 12 residues. Per germline, CDR1 SGHVS and CDR2 FQNEAQ. With 10 bases removed from V and 0 bases from J, the gap between germline ends came to 9 bases. The CDR3 region is CATRGLNTEAFF. The CDR3 nucleotides read TGTGCCACACGGGGGCTGAACACTGAAGCTTTCTTT.

This clonotype was detected ten times or more. V gene TRBV2 combines with J gene TRBJ2-3; 11 nucleotides align to TRBD2. This CDR3 region has 12 residues. The V segment lost 9 bases and the J segment 6 bases; nucleotides outside the gene matches: 2. Germline lookup yields CDR1 SNHLY and CDR2 FYNNEI. CDR3 in amino acids: CARGLAGDTQYF. The DNA of the CDR3 is TGTGCCAGAGGACTAGCGGGTGATACGCAGTATTTT.

J is TRBJ1-5 and V is TRBV12-3 or TRBV12-4, with 8 bases that match TRBD1. Trimming removed 5 bases from V and 6 bases from J; junction bases left unmatched: 12. The CDR3 sequence is 16 residues long. The CDR3 coding sequence is TGTGCCAGCAGTCTCCTTTGGGGCAGGGGGCTTCAGCCCCAGCATTTT. This translates into CASSLLWGRGLQPQHF.

The chain couples TRBV20-1 to TRBJ2-1; TRBD2 aligns across 11 bases. Germline lookup yields CDR1 DFQATT and CDR2 SNEGSKA (reference sequence). With 4 bases clipped from V and 10 bases from J, the junction kept 6 bases outside the gene matches. This CDR3 has 13 amino acids. The CDR3 nucleotides are TGCAGTGCTACCGGGACTAGCGGTTCCGAGCAGTTCTTC. Translation gives CSATGTSGSEQFF.

This clonotype appeared many times. V is TRBV20-1 and J is TRBJ2-7; D unclear. The CDR3 has 14 residues. CDR1 is DFQATT and CDR2 is SNEGSKA in the germline V gene (reference sequence). For the CDR3, the DNA is TGCAGAGCACAAGGGATCAACTACCTTAACGAGCAGTACTTC. This gives the protein CRAQGINYLNEQYF.

At least ten counts were recorded for this clonotype. The chain uses TRBV7-8 and TRBJ2-1; 9 bases are a match to TRBD2. In germline, CDR1 is SGHVS, CDR2 FQNEAQ. The CDR3 runs to 14 residues. Trimming at V came to 7 bases and at J to 4 bases, leaving 5 bases not matched to a gene. CDR3 bases: TGTGCCAGCACCCCGACTAGCGGATACAATGAGCAGTTCTTC. Residues: CASTPTSGYNEQFF.

The rearrangement uses TRBV7-9 and TRBJ2-7; D is uncertain. This CDR3 comprises 14 residues. The germline V gene has CDR1 SEHNR and CDR2 FQNEAQ (reference sequence). Trimming removed 5 bases at V and 5 bases at J, with 16 bases between. The CDR3 is CASSQIPLVDEQYF. As DNA, the CDR3 is TGTGCCAGCAGCCAAATCCCCTTGGTGGACGAGCAGTACTTC.

This chain joins TRBV12-3 or TRBV12-4 and TRBJ2-7, with 7 bases matching TRBD2. The ends lost 6 bases at V and 6 bases at J; junction bases unmatched: 5. The CDR3 loop spans 12 amino acids. The CDR3 coding sequence is TGTGCCAGCAGAAAGACTAGCACCGAGCAGTACTTC. This encodes CASRKTSTEQYF.

In this sample, this clonotype turned up many times. This chain uses TRBV13 with TRBJ2-7; D is unclear. V was shortened by 1 base and J by 3 bases, with 4 bases between the two germline ends. From germline, CDR1 is PRHDT and CDR2 FYEKMQ (reference sequence). This CDR3 spans 12 amino acids. The CDR3 DNA follows: TGTGCCAGCAGCTTAGATGTCTACGAGCAGTACTTC. Its translation: CASSLDVYEQYF.

Worth noting for this clonotype: A much larger clone differs by one base, so this may be a read error. The genes are TRBV27 and TRBJ2-7; D is undetermined. The CDR3 has 15 amino acids. Germline lookup yields CDR1 MNHEY and CDR2 SMNVEV (reference sequence). This CDR3 reads CAGSLSPGPPYEQYF. The CDR3 region has the DNA TGTGCCGGCAGTTTATCCCCGGGTCCCCCCTACGAGCAGTACTTC.

There are many counts of this clonotype. The chain joins TRBV4-2 to TRBJ2-5; the D gene is possibly TRBD2 (6 bases). Trimming took 1 base from V and 4 from J, leaving 13 bases between them. The germline V gene encodes CDR1 LGHNA and CDR2 YNFKEQ. The CDR3 sequence is 15 residues long. DNA for the CDR3: TGTGCCAGCAGCCAAGGGTCGCGGGATTTAGAGACCCAGTACTTC. Its translation is CASSQGSRDLETQYF.

This clonotype was recorded at least ten times. This chain joins TRBV28 and TRBJ1-2; 7 positions agree with TRBD1. Trimming at V came to 6 bases and at J to 3 bases, leaving 7 bases not matched to a gene. Germline V gene sequence: CDR1 MDHEN, CDR2 SYDVKM. The CDR3 is 14 amino acids. For the CDR3, the DNA is TGTGCCAGCAGCCGACCCGGGACAGACTATGGCTACACCTTC. This encodes CASSRPGTDYGYTF.

The table lists this clonotype with a count of one. The rearrangement joins TRBV7-9 to TRBJ1-2; TRBD1 matches 8 bases. CDR1 and CDR2 from the germline V gene are SEHNR and FQNEAQ (reference sequence). Losses at the gene ends were 5 bases for V and 7 bases for J; bases not matched to a gene: 6. This CDR3 region has 13 residues. In nucleotides, the CDR3 is TGTGCCAGCAGCCCCCGGACAGGGACTGGCTACACCTTC. Translating it yields CASSPRTGTGYTF. Full variable domain (outside the CDR3, taken from reference TRBV7-9 and TRBJ1-2): DTGVSQNPRHKITKRGQNVTFRCDPISEHNRLYWYRQTLGQGPEFLTYFQNEAQLEKSRLLSDRFSAERPKGSFSTLEIQRTEQGDSAMYLCASSPRTGTGYTFGSGTRLTVV.

A note on this clonotype: The junction does not match germline at one end; this may be a read error. This chain uses TRBV5-6 with TRBJ1-4, with a tentative D call TRBD1 (5 bases). This CDR3 is built from 16 residues. Germline values: CDR1 SGHDT, CDR2 YYEEEE. For the CDR3, the DNA is TGTGCCAGCAGCTTGGCCTGGGACCTGGCCAATGAAAAACCGTTTTTT. This sequence encodes CASSLAWDLANEKPFF.

The V call is TRBV29-1, the J call TRBJ2-5; tentative D call: TRBD2 (7 bases). V dropped 0 bases and J dropped 0 bases, with 14 bases sitting between them. Germline CDR1 and CDR2: SQVTM and ANQGSEA. The CDR3 extends over 16 amino acids. DNA for the CDR3: TGCAGCGTTGAAGATGCGGGGGCGGTAGACCAAGAGACCCAGTACTTC. This gives the protein CSVEDAGAVDQETQYF.

Comments on this clonotype: A clone one base away is much larger, so this may be a read error. The chain joins TRBV2 to TRBJ1-6; the D gene is possibly TRBD1 (5 bases). The germline gives CDR1 SNHLY, CDR2 FYNNEI. CDR3 length: 15 residues. The CDR3 here is CVSSERDDKGSPLHF. In DNA form, the CDR3 reads TGTGTCAGCAGTGAAAGGGACGATAAGGGCTCACCCCTCCACTTT.

This clonotype was detected many times. The J gene is TRBJ2-1, the V gene TRBV20-1; no definite D call. In germline, CDR1 is DFQATT, CDR2 SNEGSKA (reference sequence). The CDR3 has 16 residues. Trimming stripped 0 bases from V and 5 bases from J, with 17 bases between. CDR3: CSARDSGLLGNNEQFF. CDR3 DNA sequence: TGCAGTGCTAGAGATAGTGGGCTGCTTGGAAACAATGAGCAGTTCTTC.

Ten or more counts support this clonotype. The V gene is TRBV12-3 or TRBV12-4, the J gene TRBJ1-6, with D uncertain. Trimming took off 5 bases at V and 6 bases at J, with 17 bases between the two ends. CDR3 length: 16 amino acids. The CDR3 reads CASSARGWAFNSPLHF. As DNA, the CDR3 is TGTGCCAGCAGTGCCCGGGGATGGGCCTTTAATTCACCCCTCCACTTT.

The gene calls are TRBV25-1 and TRBJ1-1, with D perhaps TRBD1 (5 bases). V was pared by 3 bases and J by 8 bases, with 13 bases between. CDR3 size: 13 residues. Germline lookup yields CDR1 MGHDK and CDR2 SYGVNS. This CDR3 reads CASSDAGRPEAFF. The CDR3, as DNA: TGTGCCAGCAGTGATGCGGGACGGCCCGAAGCTTTCTTT.

There are a few counts of this clonotype. This rearrangement joins TRBV2 to TRBJ1-3, with D possibly matching TRBD1 (6 bases). Trimming took 3 bases from V and 6 from J, leaving 15 bases between them. The CDR3 covers 15 residues. The V gene's germline CDR1 is SNHLY and CDR2 FYNNEI. The CDR3 sequence: CASSDHQGPPNTIYF. In DNA form, the CDR3 reads TGTGCCAGCAGTGATCACCAGGGGCCCCCAAACACCATATATTTT.